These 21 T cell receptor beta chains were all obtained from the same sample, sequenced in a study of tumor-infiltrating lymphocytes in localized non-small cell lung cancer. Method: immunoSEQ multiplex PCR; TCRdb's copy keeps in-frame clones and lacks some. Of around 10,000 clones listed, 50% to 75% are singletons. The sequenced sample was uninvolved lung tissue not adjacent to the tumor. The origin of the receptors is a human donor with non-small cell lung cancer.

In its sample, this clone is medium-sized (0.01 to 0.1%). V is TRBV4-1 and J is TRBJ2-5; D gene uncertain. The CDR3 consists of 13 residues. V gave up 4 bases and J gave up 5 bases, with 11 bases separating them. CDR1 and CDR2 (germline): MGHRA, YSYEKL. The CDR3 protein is CASSPSITETQYF. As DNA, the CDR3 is TGCGCCAGCAGCCCCTCTATCACGGAGACCCAGTACTTC.

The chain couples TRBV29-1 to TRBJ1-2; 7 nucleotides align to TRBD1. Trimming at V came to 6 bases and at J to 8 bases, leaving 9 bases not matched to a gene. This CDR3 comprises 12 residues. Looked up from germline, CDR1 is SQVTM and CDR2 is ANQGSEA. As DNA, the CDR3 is TGCAGCGTCGAGGGGGCGGCATTCGGCTACACCTTC. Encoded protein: CSVEGAAFGYTF.

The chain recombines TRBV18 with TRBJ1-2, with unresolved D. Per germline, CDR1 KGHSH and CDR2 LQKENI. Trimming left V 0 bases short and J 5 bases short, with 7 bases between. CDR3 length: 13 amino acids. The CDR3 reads CASSPPGGYGYTF. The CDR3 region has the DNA TGTGCCAGCTCACCACCTGGAGGGTATGGCTACACCTTC.

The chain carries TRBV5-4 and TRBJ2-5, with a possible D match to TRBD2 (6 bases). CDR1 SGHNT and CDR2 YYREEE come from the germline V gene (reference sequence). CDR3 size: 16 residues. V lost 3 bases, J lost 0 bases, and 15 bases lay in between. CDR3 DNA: TGTGCCAGCAGCTCTACTAGCCCTATGTACCAAGAGACCCAGTACTTC. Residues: CASSSTSPMYQETQYF.

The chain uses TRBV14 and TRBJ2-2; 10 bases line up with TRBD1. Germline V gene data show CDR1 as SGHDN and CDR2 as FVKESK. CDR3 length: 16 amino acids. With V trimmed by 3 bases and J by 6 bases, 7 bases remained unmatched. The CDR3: CASSHPGTGDPGELFF. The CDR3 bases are TGTGCCAGCAGCCACCCCGGGACAGGGGATCCCGGGGAGCTGTTTTTT.

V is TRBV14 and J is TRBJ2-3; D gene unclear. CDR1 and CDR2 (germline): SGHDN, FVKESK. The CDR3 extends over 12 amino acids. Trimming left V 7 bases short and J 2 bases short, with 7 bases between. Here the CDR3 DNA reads TGTGCCAGCAACGACAACACAGATACGCAGTATTTT. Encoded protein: CASNDNTDTQYF.

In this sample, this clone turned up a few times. In DNA, the CDR3 is TGTGCCAGCAGTTACGCGGGCAGGAGCACAGATACGCAGTATTTT. Translated, it gives CASSYAGRSTDTQYF. This rearrangement joins TRBV6-5 to TRBJ2-3; tentative D call: TRBD2 (5 bases). V was trimmed by 2 bases and J by 0 bases, leaving 9 bases between them. The CDR3 runs to 15 residues. The germline gives CDR1 MNHEY, CDR2 SVGAGI.

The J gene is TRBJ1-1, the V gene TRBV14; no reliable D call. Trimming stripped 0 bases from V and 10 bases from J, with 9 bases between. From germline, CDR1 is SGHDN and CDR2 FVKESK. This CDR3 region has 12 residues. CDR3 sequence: CASSQDPRGAFF. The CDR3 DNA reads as TGTGCCAGCAGCCAAGATCCCCGCGGAGCTTTCTTT. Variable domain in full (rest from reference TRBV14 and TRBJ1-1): EAGVTQFPSHSVIEKGQTVTLRCDPISGHDNLYWYRRVMGKEIKFLLHFVKESKQDESGMPNNRFLAERTGGTYSTLKVQPAELEDSGVYFCASSQDPRGAFFGQGTRLTVV.

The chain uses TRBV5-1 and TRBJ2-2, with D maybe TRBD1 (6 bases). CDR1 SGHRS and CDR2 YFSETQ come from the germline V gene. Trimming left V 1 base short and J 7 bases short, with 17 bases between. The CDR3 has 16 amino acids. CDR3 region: CASSLIGDKDSGELFF. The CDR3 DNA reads TGCGCCAGCAGCTTGATAGGGGACAAGGATAGCGGGGAGCTGTTTTTT.

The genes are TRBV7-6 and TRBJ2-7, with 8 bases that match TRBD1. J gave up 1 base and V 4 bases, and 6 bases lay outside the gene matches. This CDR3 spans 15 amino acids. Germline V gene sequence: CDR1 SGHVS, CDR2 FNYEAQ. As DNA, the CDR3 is TGTGCCAGCAGCTCCAACAGGGGGGCGTCCTACGAGCAGTACTTC. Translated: CASSSNRGASYEQYF. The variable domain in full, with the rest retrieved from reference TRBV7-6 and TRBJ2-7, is GAGVSQSPRYKVTKRGQDVALRCDPISGHVSLYWYRQALGQGPEFLTYFNYEAQQDKSGLPNDRFSAERPEGSISTLTIQRTEQRDSAMYRCASSSNRGASYEQYFGPGTRLTVT.

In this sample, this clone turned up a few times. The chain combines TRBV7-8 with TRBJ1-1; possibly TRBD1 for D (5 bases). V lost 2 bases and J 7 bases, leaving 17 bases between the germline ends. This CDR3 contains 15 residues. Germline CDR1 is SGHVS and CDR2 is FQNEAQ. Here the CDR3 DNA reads TGTGCCAGCAGCTTAAGGGGCCGAATAGGTTTTGAAGCTTTCTTT. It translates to CASSLRGRIGFEAFF. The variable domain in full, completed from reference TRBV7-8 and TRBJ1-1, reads GAGVSQSPRYKVAKRGQDVALRCDPISGHVSLFWYQQALGQGPEFLTYFQNEAQLDKSGLPSDRFFAERPEGSVSTLKIQRTQQEDSAVYLCASSLRGRIGFEAFFGQGTRLTVV.

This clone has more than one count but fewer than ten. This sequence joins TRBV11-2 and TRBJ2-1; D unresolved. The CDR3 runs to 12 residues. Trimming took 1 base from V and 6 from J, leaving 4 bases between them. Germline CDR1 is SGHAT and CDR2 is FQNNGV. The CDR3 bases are TGTGCCAGCAGCTTAGGAAGCAATGAGCAGTTCTTC. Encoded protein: CASSLGSNEQFF.

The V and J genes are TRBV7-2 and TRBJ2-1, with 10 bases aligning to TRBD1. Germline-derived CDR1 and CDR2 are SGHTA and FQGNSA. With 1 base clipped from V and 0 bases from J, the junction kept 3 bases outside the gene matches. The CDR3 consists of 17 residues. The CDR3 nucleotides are TGTGCCAGCAGCTTAGGAGACAGGGGGCTCTCCTACAATGAGCAGTTCTTC. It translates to CASSLGDRGLSYNEQFF. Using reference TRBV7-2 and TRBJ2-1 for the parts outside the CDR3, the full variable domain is GAGVSQSPSNKVTEKGKDVELRCDPISGHTALYWYRQSLGQGLEFLIYFQGNSAPDKSGLPSDRFSAERTGGSVSTLTIQRTQQEDSAVYLCASSLGDRGLSYNEQFFGPGTRLTVL.

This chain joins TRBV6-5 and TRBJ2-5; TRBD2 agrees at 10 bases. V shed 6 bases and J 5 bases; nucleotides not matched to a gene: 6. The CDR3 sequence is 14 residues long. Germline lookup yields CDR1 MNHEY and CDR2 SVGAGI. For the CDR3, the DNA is TGTGCCAGCAGCCGACTAGCGGGCGGGGAGACCCAGTACTTC. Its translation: CASSRLAGGETQYF.

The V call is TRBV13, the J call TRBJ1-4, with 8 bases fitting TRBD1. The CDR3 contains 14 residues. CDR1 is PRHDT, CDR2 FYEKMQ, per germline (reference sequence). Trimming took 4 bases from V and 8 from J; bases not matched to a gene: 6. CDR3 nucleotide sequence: TGTGCCAGCAGCTCAGGGGGCGCGTGGGAAAAACTGTTTTTT. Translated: CASSSGGAWEKLFF.

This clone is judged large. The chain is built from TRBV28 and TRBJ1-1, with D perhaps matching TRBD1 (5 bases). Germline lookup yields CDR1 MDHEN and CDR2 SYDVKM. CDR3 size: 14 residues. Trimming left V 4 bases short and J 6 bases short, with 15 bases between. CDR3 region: CASSSGTYLSEAFF. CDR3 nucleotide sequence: TGTGCCAGCAGTTCCGGGACTTACCTTTCTGAAGCTTTCTTT.

The CDR3 is CASSVARGVTGELFF. The CDR3 DNA sequence: TGTGCCAGCAGCGTAGCTAGAGGGGTCACCGGGGAGCTGTTTTTT. The rearrangement links TRBV9 to TRBJ2-2; D may match TRBD1 or TRBD2 (5 bases each). This CDR3 contains 15 residues. Germline lookup yields CDR1 SGDLS and CDR2 YYNGEE. Trimming stripped 0 bases from V and 4 bases from J, with 10 bases between. Full variable domain (outside the CDR3, taken from reference TRBV9 and TRBJ2-2): DSGVTQTPKHLITATGQRVTLRCSPRSGDLSVYWYQQSLDQGLQFLIQYYNGEERAKGNILERFSAQQFPDLHSELNLSSLELGDSALYFCASSVARGVTGELFFGEGSRLTVL.

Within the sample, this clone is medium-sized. The CDR3 spells CASRSDTQYF. DNA for the CDR3: TGTGCCAGCAGATCTGATACGCAGTATTTT. V is TRBV2 and J is TRBJ2-3; D unclear. CDR3 size: 10 residues. V was shortened by 6 bases and J by 6 bases, with 4 bases between the two germline ends. Per germline, CDR1 SNHLY and CDR2 FYNNEI.

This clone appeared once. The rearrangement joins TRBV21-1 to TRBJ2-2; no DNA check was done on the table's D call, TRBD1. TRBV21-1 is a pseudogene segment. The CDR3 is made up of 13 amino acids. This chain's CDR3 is CASSKVQAGELFF. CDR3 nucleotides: TGTGCCAGCAGCAAAGTGCAGGCCGGGGAGCTGTTTTTT.

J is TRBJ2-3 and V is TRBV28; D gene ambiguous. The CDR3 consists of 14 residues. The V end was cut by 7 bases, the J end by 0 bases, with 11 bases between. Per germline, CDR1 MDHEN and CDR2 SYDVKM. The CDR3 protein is CASTLQDSTDTQYF. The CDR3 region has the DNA TGTGCCAGCACCCTCCAGGACAGCACAGATACGCAGTATTTT.

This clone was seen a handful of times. The CDR3 loop reads CASSPRSGAGETQYF. The CDR3 nucleotides read TGTGCCAGCAGCCCCCGTTCAGGGGCCGGGGAGACCCAGTACTTC. The J gene is TRBJ2-5, the V gene TRBV14; tentative D call: TRBD1 (6 bases). V was cut by 4 bases and J by 5 bases, with 17 bases left in between. The germline V gene has CDR1 SGHDN and CDR2 FVKESK. The CDR3 covers 15 residues.